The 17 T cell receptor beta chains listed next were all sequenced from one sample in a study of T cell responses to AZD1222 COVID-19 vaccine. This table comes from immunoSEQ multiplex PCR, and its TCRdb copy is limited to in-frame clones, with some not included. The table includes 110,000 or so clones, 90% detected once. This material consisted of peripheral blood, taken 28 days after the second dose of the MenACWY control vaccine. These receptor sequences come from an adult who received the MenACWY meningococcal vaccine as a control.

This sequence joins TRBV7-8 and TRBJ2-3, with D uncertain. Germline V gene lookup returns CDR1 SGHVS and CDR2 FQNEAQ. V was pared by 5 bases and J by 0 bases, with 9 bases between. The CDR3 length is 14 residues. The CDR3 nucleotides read TGTGCCAGCAGCGCACCGACGAGCACAGATACGCAGTATTTT. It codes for CASSAPTSTDTQYF.

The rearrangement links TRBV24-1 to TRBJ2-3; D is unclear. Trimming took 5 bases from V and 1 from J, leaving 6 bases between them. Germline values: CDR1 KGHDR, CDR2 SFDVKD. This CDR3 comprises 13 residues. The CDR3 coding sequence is TGTGCCACCAGTGGCGCGGGCACAGATACGCAGTATTTT. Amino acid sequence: CATSGAGTDTQYF.

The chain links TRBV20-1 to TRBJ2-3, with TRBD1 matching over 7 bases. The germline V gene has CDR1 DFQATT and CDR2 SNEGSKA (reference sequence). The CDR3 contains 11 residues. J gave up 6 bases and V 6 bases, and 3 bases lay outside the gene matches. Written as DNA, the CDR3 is TGCAGTGCACAGACAGGGGATACGCAGTATTTT. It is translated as CSAQTGDTQYF.

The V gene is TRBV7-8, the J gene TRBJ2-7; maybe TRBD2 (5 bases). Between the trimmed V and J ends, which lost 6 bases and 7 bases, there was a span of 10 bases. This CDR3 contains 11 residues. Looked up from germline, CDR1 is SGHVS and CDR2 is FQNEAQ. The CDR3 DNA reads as TGTGCCAGCAGGGAGGATATTGAGCAGTACTTC. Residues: CASREDIEQYF.

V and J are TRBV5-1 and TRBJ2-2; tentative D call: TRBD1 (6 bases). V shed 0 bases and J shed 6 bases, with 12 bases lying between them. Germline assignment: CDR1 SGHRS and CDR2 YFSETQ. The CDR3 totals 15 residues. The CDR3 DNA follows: TGCGCCAGCAGCTTGGCGCAGGGGCGGTCCGGGGAGCTGTTTTTT. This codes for CASSLAQGRSGELFF.

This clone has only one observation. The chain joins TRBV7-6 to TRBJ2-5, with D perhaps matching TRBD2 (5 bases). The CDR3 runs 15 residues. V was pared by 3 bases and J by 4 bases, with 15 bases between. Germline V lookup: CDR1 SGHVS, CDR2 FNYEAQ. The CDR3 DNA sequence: TGTGCCAGCAGCTTGTTACTAGGTGGAGGAGAGACCCAGTACTTC. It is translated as CASSLLLGGGETQYF.

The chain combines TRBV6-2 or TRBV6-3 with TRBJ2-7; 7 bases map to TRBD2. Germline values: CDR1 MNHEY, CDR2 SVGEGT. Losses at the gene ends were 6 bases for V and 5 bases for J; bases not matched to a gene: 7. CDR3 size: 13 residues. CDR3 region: CASSPSGVDEQYV. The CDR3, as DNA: TGTGCCAGCAGCCCCAGCGGGGTCGACGAGCAGTACGTC.

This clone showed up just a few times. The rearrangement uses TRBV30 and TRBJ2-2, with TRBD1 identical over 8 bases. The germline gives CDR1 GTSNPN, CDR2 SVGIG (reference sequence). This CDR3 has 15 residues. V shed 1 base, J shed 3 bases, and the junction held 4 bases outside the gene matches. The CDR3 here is CAWSDQDRDTGELFF. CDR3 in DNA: TGTGCCTGGAGTGACCAGGACAGGGACACCGGGGAGCTGTTTTTT.

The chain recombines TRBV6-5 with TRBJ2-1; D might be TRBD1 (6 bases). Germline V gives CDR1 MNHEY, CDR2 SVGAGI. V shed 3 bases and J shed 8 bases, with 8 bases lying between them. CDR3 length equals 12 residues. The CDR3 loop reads CASSYQGYEQFF. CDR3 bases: TGTGCCAGCAGTTATCAGGGGTATGAGCAGTTCTTC.

CDR3 nucleotides: TGTGCGAAAGGTGTGTCGGGCGTCTACGAGCAGTACTTC. This codes for CAKGVSGVYEQYF. The V gene is TRBV19, the J gene TRBJ2-7; D not certain. In germline, CDR1 is LNHDA, CDR2 SQIVND (reference sequence). There are 13 residues in the CDR3.

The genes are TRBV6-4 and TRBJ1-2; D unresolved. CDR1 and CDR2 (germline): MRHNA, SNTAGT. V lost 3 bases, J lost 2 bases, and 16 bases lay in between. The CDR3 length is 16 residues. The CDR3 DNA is TGTGCCAGCAGTGAATTATCCCCCCCGTACAACTATGGCTACACCTTC. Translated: CASSELSPPYNYGYTF.

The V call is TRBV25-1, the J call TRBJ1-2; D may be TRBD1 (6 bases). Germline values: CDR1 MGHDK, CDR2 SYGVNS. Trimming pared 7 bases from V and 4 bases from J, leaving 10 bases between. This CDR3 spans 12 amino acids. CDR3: CASTTGSYGYTF. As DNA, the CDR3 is TGTGCCAGCACGACAGGATCCTATGGCTACACCTTC.

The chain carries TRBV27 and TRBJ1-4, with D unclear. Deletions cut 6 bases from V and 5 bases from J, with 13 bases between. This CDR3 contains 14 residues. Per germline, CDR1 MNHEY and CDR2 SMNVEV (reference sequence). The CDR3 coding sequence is TGTGCCAGCAGAAGACCAGACCGGAATGAAAAACTGTTTTTT. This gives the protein CASRRPDRNEKLFF.

Here the CDR3 DNA reads TGCGCCAGCAGCTTGGGGGGACAGGGAAAATCATACGAGCAGTACTTC. This sequence encodes CASSLGGQGKSYEQYF. The chain recombines TRBV5-1 with TRBJ2-7, with 9 bases lining up with TRBD1. The CDR3 consists of 16 residues. The trim removed 0 bases at V and 4 bases at J, leaving 8 bases unmatched. Germline V gene lookup returns CDR1 SGHRS and CDR2 YFSETQ.

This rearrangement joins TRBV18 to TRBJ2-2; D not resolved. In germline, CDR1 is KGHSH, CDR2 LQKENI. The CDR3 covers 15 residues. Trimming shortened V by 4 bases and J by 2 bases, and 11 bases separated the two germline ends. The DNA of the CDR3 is TGTGCCAGCTCACTCGGGTTACCTAACACCGGGGAGCTGTTTTTT. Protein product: CASSLGLPNTGELFF.

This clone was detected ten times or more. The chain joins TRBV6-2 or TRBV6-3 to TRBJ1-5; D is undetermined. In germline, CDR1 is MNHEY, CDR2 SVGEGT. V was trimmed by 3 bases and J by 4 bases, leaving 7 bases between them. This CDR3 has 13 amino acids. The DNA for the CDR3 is TGTGCCAGCAGTTATACAGAGAATCAGCCCCAGCATTTT. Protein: CASSYTENQPQHF.

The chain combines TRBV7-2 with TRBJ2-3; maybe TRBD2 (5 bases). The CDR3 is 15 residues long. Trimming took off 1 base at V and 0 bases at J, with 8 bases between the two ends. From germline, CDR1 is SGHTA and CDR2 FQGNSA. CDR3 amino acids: CASSLGAVSTDTQYF. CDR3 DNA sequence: TGTGCCAGCAGCTTAGGAGCGGTTAGCACAGATACGCAGTATTTT.